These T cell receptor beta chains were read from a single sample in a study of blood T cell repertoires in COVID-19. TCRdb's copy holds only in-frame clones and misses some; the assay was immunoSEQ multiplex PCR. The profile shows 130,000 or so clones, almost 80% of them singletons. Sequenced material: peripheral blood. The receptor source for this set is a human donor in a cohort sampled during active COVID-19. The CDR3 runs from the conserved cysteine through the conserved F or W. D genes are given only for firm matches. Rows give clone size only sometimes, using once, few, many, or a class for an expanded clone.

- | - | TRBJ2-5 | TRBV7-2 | TGTGCCAGCAGCTTAGGTTCCGGGACAAGTGAGACCCAGTACTTC | CASSLGSGTSETQYF
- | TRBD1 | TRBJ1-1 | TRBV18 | TGTGCCAGCTCACCGGGACAGGGGTCGGGCAGCACTGAAGCTTTCTTT | CASSPGQGSGSTEAFF
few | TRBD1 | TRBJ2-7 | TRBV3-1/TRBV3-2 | TGTGCCAGCAGCCGGGACAGTTTCGACGAGCAGTACTTC | CASSRDSFDEQYF
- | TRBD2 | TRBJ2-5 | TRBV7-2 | TGTGCCAGCAGCCCCGACAGGAGCGGGGGGGCGCAAGAGACCCAGTACTTC | CASSPDRSGGAQETQYF
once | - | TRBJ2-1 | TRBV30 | TGTGCCTGGAGGAGGCAGGGTAGAAGATATGAGCAGTTCTTC | CAWRRQGRRYEQFF
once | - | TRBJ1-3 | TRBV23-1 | TGCGCCCACGGAGGGTCTGGAAACACCATATATTTT | CAHGGSGNTIYF
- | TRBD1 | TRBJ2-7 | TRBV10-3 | TGTGCCTCCCGGCCGGGACAGGGCTCCTACGAGCAGTACTTC | CASRPGQGSYEQYF
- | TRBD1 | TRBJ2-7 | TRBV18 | TGTGCCAGCTCACCCGGACAGGGGGCCTACGAGCAGTACTTC | CASSPGQGAYEQYF
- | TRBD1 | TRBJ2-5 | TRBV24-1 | TGTGCCACCAGTGATTCCGGGACAGGATCACAGTACTTC | CATSDSGTGSQYF
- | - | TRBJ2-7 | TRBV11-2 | TGTGCCAGCAGCCCGACAGTGGATTATTACGAGCAGTACTTC | CASSPTVDYYEQYF